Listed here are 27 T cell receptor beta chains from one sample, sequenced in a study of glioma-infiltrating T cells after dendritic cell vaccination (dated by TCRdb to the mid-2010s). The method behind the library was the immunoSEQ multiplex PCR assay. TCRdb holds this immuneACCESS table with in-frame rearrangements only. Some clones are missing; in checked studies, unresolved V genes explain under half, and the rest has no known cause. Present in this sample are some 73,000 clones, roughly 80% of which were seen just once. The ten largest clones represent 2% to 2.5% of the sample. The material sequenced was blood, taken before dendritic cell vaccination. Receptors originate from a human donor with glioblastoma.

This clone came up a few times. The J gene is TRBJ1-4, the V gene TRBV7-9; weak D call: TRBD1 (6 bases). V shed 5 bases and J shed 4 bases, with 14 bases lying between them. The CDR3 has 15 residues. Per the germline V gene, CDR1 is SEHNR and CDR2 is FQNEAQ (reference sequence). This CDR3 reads CASSLDRGINEKLFF. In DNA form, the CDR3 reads TGTGCCAGCAGCCTGGACAGAGGGATTAATGAAAAACTGTTTTTT.

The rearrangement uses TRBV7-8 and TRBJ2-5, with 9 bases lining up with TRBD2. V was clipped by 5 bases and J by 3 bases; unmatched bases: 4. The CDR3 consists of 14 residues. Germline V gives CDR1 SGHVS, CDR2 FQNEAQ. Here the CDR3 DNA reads TGTGCCAGCAGCCGCGGGGGGGTCGAAGAGACCCAGTACTTC. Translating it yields CASSRGGVEETQYF.

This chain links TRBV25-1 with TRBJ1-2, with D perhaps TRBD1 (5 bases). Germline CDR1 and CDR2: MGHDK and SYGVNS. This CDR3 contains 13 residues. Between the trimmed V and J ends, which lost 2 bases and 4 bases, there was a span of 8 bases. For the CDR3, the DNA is TGTGCCAGCAGTGAACAGGGAATCTATGGCTACACCTTC. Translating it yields CASSEQGIYGYTF.

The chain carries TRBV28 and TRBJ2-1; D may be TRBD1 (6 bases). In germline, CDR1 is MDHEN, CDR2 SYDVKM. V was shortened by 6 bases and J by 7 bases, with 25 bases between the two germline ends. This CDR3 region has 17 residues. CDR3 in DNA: TGTGCCAGCAGACAAACAGGGATCCCCCACTCTCGGAATGAGCAGTTCTTC. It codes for CASRQTGIPHSRNEQFF.

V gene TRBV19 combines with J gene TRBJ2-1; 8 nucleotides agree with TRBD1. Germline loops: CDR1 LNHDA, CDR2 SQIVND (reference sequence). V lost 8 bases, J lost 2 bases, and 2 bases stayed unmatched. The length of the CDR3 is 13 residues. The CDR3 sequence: CASRDRTYNEQFF. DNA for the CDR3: TGTGCCAGTCGGGACAGGACCTACAATGAGCAGTTCTTC. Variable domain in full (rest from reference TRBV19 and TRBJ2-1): DGGITQSPKYLFRKEGQNVTLSCEQNLNHDAMYWYRQDPGQGLRLIYYSQIVNDFQKGDIAEGYSVSREKKESFPLTVTSAQKNPTAFYLCASRDRTYNEQFFGPGTRLTVL.

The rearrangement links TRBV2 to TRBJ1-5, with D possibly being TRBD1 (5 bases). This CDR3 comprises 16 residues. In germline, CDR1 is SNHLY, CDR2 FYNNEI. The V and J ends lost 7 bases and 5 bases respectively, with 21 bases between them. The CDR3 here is CASTRLPQGGYQPQHF. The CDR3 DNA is TGTGCCAGCACCCGCCTGCCCCAGGGAGGGTATCAGCCCCAGCATTTT.

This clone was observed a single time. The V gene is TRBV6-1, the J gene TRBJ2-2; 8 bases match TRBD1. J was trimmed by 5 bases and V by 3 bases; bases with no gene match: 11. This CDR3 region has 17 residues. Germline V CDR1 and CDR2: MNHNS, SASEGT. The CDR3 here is CASSEGQVAFMTGELFF. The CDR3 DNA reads TGTGCCAGCAGTGAGGGACAGGTCGCATTTATGACCGGGGAGCTGTTTTTT.

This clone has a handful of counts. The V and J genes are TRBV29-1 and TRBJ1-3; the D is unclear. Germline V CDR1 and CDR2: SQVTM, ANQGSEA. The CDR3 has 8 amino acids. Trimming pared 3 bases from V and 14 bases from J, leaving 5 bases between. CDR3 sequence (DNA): TGCAGCGTTGATTCCTTATATTTT. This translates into CSVDSLYF.

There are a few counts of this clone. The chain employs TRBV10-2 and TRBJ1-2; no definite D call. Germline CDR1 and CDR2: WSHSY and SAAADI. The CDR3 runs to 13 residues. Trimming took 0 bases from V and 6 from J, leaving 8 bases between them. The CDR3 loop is CASSESRADGYTF. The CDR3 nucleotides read TGCGCCAGCAGTGAGTCGAGGGCTGATGGCTACACCTTC.

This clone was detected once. The DNA of the CDR3 is TGCGCCAGCAGCTTGGGGTCAGGGGGAGATCAGCCCCAGCATTTT. It translates to CASSLGSGGDQPQHF. The V gene is TRBV5-1, the J gene TRBJ1-5; 7 bases align to TRBD1. The CDR3 has 15 amino acids. J gave up 5 bases and V 0 bases, and 5 bases lay outside the gene matches. The germline gives CDR1 SGHRS, CDR2 YFSETQ.

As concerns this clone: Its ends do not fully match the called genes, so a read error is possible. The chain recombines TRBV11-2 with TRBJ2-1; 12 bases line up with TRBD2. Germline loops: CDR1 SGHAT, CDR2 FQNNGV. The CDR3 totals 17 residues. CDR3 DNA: TGTGCCAGCAGCATAGACAGGGGACTAGCGGGCTACAATGAGCAGTTCTTC. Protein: CASSIDRGLAGYNEQFF.

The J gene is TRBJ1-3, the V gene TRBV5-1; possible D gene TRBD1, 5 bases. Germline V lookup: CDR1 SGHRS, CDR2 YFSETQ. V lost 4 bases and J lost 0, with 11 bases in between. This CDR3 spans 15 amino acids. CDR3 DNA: TGCGCCAGCAGCCGGGACTTAAGCTCTGGAAACACCATATATTTT. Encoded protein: CASSRDLSSGNTIYF.

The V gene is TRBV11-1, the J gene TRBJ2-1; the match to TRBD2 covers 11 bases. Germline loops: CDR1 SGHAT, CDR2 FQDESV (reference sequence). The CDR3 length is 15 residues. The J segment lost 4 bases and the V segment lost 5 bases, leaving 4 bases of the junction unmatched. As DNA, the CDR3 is TGTGCCAGCAGCGAGACTAGCGGGGAGTACAATGAGCAGTTCTTC. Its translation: CASSETSGEYNEQFF.

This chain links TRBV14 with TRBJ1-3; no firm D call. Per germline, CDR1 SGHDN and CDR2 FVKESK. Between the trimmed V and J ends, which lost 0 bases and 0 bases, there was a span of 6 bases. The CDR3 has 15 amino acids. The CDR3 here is CASSQDSRSGNTIYF. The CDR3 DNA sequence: TGTGCCAGCAGCCAAGACTCCCGCTCTGGAAACACCATATATTTT. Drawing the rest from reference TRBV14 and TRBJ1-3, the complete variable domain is EAGVTQFPSHSVIEKGQTVTLRCDPISGHDNLYWYRRVMGKEIKFLLHFVKESKQDESGMPNNRFLAERTGGTYSTLKVQPAELEDSGVYFCASSQDSRSGNTIYFGEGSWLTVV.

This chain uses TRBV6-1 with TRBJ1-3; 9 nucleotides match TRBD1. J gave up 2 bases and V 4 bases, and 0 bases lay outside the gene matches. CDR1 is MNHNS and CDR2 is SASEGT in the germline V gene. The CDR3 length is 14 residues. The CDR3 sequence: CASSGDRAGNTIYF. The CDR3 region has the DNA TGTGCCAGCAGTGGGGACAGGGCTGGAAACACCATATATTTT.

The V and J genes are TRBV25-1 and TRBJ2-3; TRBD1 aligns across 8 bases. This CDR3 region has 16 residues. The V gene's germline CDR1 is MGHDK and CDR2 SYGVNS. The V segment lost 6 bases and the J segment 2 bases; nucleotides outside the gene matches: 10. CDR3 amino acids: CASRGWTGRDTDTQYF. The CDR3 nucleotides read TGTGCCAGCAGGGGTTGGACAGGGCGTGACACAGATACGCAGTATTTT.

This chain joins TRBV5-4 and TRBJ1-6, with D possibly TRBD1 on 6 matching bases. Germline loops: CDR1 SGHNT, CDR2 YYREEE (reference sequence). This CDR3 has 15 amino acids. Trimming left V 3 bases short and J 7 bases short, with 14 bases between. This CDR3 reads CASSWAGAGNSPLHF. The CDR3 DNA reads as TGTGCCAGCAGCTGGGCGGGGGCCGGCAATTCACCCCTCCACTTT. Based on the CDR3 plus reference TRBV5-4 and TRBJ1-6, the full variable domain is ETGVTQSPTHLIKTRGQQVTLRCSSQSGHNTVSWYQQALGQGPQFIFQYYREEENGRGNFPPRFSGLQFPNYSSELNVNALELDDSALYLCASSWAGAGNSPLHFGNGTRLTVT.

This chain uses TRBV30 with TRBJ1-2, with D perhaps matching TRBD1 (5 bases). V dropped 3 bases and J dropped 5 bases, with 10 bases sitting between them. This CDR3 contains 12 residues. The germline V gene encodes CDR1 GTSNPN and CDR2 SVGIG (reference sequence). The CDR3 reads CAWSPGYYGYTF. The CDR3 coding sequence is TGTGCCTGGAGCCCAGGGTATTATGGCTACACCTTC. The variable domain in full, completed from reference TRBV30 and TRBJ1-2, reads SQTIHQWPATLVQPVGSPLSLECTVEGTSNPNLYWYRQAAGRGLQLLFYSVGIGQISSEVPQNLSASRPQDRQFILSSKKLLLSDSGFYLCAWSPGYYGYTFGSGTRLTVV.

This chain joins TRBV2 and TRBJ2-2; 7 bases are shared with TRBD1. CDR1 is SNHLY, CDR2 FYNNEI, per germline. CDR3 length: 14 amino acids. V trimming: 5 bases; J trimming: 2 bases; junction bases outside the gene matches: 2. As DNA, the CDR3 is TGTGCCAGCAGTAGGGACAGCAACACCGGGGAGCTGTTTTTT. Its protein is CASSRDSNTGELFF.

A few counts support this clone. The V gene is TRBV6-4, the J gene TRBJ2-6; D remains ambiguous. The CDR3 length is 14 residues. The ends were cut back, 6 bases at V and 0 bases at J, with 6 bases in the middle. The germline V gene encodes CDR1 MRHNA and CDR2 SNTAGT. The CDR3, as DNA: TGTGCCAGCAGCCCCAACTCTGGGGCCAACGTCCTGACTTTC. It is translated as CASSPNSGANVLTF.

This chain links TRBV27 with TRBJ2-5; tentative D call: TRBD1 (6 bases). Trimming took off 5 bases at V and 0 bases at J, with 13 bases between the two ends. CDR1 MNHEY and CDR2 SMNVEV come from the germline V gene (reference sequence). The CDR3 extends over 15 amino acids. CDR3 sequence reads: CASSLRGWDQETQYF. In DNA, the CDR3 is TGTGCCAGCAGTCTCAGGGGTTGGGACCAAGAGACCCAGTACTTC.

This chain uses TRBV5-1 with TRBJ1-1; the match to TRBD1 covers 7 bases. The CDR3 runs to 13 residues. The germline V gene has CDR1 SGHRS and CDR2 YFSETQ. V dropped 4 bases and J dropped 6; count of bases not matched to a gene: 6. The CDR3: CASSNTGVPEAFF. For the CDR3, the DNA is TGCGCCAGCAGCAATACAGGGGTTCCTGAAGCTTTCTTT.

The CDR3 protein is CASSAPGQGSLTEPPFSYTF. CDR3 DNA sequence: TGCGCCAGCAGCGCGCCGGGACAGGGGTCCCTAACCGAGCCGCCGTTTAGTTACACCTTC. The rearrangement links TRBV5-1 to TRBJ1-2; 10 bases agree with TRBD1. V lost 4 bases, J lost 11 bases, and 29 bases stayed unmatched. Germline CDR1 is SGHRS and CDR2 is YFSETQ. The CDR3 length is 20 residues.

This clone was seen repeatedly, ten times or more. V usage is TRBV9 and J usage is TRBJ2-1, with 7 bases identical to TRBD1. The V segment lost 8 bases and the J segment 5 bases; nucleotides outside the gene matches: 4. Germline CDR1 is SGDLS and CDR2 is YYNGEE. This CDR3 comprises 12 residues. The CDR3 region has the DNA TGTGCCAGTACCGACAGGGACAATGAGCAGTTCTTC. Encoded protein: CASTDRDNEQFF.

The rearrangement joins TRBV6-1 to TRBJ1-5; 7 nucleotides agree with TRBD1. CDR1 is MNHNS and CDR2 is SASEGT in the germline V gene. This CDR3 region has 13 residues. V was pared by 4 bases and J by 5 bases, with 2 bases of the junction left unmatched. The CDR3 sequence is CASSGQGYQPQHF. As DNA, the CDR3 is TGTGCCAGCAGTGGACAGGGCTATCAGCCCCAGCATTTT.

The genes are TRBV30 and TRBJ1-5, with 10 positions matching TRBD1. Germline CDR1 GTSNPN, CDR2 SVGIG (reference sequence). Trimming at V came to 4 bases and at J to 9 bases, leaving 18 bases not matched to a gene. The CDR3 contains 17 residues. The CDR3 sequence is CAWMVPNRDRGGRPQHF. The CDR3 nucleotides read TGTGCCTGGATGGTGCCTAACCGGGACAGGGGTGGACGGCCCCAGCATTTT.

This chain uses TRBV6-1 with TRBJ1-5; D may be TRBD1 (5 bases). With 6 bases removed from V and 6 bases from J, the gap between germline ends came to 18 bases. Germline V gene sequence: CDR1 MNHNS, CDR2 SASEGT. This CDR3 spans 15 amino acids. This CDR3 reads CASRADLGGGQPQHF. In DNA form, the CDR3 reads TGTGCCAGCAGAGCCGACCTGGGGGGTGGTCAGCCCCAGCATTTT.